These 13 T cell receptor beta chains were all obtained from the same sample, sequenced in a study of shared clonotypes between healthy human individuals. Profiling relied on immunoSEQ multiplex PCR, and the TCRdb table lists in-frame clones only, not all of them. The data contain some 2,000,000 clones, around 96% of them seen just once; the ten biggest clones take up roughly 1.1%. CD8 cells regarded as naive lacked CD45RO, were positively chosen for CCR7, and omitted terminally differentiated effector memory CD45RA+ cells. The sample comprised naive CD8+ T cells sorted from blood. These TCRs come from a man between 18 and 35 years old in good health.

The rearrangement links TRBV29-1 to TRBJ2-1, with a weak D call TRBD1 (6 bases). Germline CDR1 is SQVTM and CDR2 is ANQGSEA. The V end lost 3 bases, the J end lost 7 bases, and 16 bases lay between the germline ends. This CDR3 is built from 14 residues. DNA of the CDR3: TGCAGCGTTGACTCAGATCAGGGGTGGAATGAGCAGTTCTTC. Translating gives CSVDSDQGWNEQFF.

The CDR3 is CASSFLLAGGTDTQYF. CDR3 nucleotide sequence: TGTGCCAGCAGCTTCTTACTAGCGGGGGGCACAGATACGCAGTATTTT. This chain uses TRBV7-9 with TRBJ2-3, with 11 bases aligning to TRBD2. The germline V gene encodes CDR1 SEHNR and CDR2 FQNEAQ (reference sequence). The ends lost 3 bases at V and 1 base at J; junction bases unmatched: 3. CDR3 size: 16 residues.

The CDR3 coding sequence is TGTGCCAGCAGTGACACGAGACTACCCGGGAAGGCAGATACGCAGTATTTT. It specifies CASSDTRLPGKADTQYF. The J gene is TRBJ2-3, the V gene TRBV7-2; a possible D gene is TRBD2 (5 bases). Germline assignment: CDR1 SGHTA and CDR2 FQGNSA. CDR3 size: 17 residues. The V gene lost 6 bases and the J gene lost 4 bases, with 23 bases spanning the gap.

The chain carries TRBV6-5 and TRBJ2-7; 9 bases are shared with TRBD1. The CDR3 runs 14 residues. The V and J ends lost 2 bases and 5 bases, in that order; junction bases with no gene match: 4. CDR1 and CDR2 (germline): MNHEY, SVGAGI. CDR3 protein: CASSYIQGADEQYF. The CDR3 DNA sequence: TGTGCCAGCAGTTACATACAGGGGGCAGACGAGCAGTACTTC.

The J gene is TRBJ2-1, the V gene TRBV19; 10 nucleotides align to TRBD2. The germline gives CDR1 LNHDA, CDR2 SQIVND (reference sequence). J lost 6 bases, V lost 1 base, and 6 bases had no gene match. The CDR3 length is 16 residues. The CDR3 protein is CASSIGRLAGFNEQFF. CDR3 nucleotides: TGTGCCAGTAGTATAGGTCGACTAGCGGGTTTCAATGAGCAGTTCTTC.

DNA for the CDR3: TGTGCCAGCCTCGGACGTTTACAAGAGACCCAGTACTTC. It is translated as CASLGRLQETQYF. V usage is TRBV2 and J usage is TRBJ2-5, with D uncertain. Germline CDR1 is SNHLY and CDR2 is FYNNEI. This CDR3 region has 13 residues. V was pared by 8 bases and J by 2 bases, with 12 bases between.

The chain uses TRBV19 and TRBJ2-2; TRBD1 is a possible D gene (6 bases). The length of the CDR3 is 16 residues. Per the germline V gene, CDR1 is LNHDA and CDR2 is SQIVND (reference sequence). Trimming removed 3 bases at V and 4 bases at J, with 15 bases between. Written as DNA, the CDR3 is TGTGCCAGTAGTATGTTTGGCAGGGGCGCCACCGGGGAGCTGTTTTTT. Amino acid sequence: CASSMFGRGATGELFF.

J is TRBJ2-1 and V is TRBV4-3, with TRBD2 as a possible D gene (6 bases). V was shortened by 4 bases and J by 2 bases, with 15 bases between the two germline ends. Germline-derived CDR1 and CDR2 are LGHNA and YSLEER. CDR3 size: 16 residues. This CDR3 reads CASSLDIASAYNEQFF. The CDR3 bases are TGCGCCAGCAGCCTCGATATAGCTAGCGCCTACAATGAGCAGTTCTTC.

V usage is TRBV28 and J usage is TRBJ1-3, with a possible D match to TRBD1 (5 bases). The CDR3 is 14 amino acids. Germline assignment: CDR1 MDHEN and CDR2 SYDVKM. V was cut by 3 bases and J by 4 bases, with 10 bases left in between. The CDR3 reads CASSFGAGGNTIYF. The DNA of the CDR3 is TGTGCCAGCAGTTTCGGGGCAGGAGGAAACACCATATATTTT.

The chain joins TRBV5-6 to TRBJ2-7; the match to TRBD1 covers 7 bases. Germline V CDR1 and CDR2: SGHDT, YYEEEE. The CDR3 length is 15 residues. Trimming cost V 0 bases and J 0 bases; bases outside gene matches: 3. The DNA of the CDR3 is TGTGCCAGCAGCTTGGAGGGGGCATTCTCCTACGAGCAGTACTTC. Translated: CASSLEGAFSYEQYF.

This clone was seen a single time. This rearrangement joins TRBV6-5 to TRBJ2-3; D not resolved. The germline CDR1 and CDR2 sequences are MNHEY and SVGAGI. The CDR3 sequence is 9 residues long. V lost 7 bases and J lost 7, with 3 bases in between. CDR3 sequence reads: CASNHTQYF. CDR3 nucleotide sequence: TGTGCCAGCAACCATACGCAGTATTTT.

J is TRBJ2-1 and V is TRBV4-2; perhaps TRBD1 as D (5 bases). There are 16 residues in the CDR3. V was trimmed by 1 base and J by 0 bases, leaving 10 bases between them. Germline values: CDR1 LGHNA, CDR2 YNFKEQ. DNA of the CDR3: TGTGCCAGCAGCCAAGGGACATTCAGCTCCTACAATGAGCAGTTCTTC. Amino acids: CASSQGTFSSYNEQFF.

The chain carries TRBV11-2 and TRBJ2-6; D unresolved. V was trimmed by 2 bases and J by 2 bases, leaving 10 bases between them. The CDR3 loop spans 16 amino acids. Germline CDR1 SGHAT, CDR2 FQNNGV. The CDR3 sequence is CASSLIVKPGANVLTF. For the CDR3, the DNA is TGTGCCAGCAGCTTAATAGTGAAACCTGGGGCCAACGTCCTGACTTTC.